This T cell receptor (beta chain) is drawn from a study of spatial heterogeneity in lung cancer. Described time point: blood at routine non-recurrence follow-up after resection. Whole RNA came from tumor, nontumor lung or frozen PBMC and was sequenced without being sorted. This clonotype was counted a few times. Each CDR3 protein is one row after TCRdb ran MiXCR on the 5' RACE reads. This table has approximately 110,000 distinct CDR3 sequences, more than 10% appearing once. CDR3 length: 15 residues. Germline CDR1 reads SGHVS; CDR2 reads FNYEAQ. Trimming pared 2 bases from V and 0 bases from J, leaving 9 bases between.

This clonotype originated in a female donor with early-stage non-small cell lung cancer. The specimen was PBMCs, collected at follow-up. The chain is built from TRBV7-6 and TRBJ2-3; D perhaps matches TRBD1 (6 bases). The CDR3 reads CASSLLGASTDTQYF. The CDR3 DNA follows: TGTGCCAGCAGCTTATTGGGGGCTAGCACAGATACGCAGTATTTT. Drawing the rest from reference TRBV7-6 and TRBJ2-3, the complete variable domain is GAGVSQSPRYKVTKRGQDVALRCDPISGHVSLYWYRQALGQGPEFLTYFNYEAQQDKSGLPNDRFSAERPEGSISTLTIQRTEQRDSAMYRCASSLLGASTDTQYFGPGTRLTVL.